Below are 4 T cell receptor beta chains sequenced from a single sample in a study of Ad26.COV2.S vaccination and SARS-CoV-2 variants (dated by TCRdb to the early 2020s). The sample's treatment or condition label, in plain terms: roughly 20 received Ad26.COV2.S at low or high dose, single or two shots; about 5 received placebo; per-sample allocation not given. For vaccine and placebo recipients, repertoires were sequenced using samples collected on day 63 after the first injection. The library relied on the immunoSEQ multiplex PCR assay. TCRdb took over this immuneACCESS table, retaining in-frame rearrangements with V and J assigned. Such tables are incomplete; in checked studies, under half of the missing clones stem from an unresolved V gene, and the remainder is unexplained. This sample gives about 680,000 clones in total; approximately 88% of them show up just once. The top ten hold approximately 1.5% of the sample.

The material was peripheral blood, obtained in a trial of Ad26.COV2.S vaccine versus placebo. These TCRs come from a person aged 18-65 years who received the Ad26.COV2.S COVID-19 vaccine or a placebo.

This rearrangement joins TRBV7-2 to TRBJ1-4; no reliable D call. The CDR3 sequence is 13 residues long. V shed 2 bases and J shed 10 bases, with 11 bases lying between them. The V gene's germline CDR1 is SGHTA and CDR2 FQGNSA. This CDR3 is CASSLPIRGKLFF. DNA for the CDR3: TGTGCCAGCAGCTTACCCATTCGGGGAAAACTGTTTTTT.

V and J are TRBV28 and TRBJ1-4; the match to TRBD1 covers 9 bases. CDR3 size: 16 residues. Trimming cost V 1 base and J 4 bases; bases outside gene matches: 4. Germline loops: CDR1 MDHEN, CDR2 SYDVKM. CDR3 DNA: TGTGCCAGCAGTTTATATGGGACAGGGATTAATGAAAAACTGTTTTTT. Translating gives CASSLYGTGINEKLFF.

The rearrangement joins TRBV5-1 to TRBJ2-2; D is uncertain. The germline V gene has CDR1 SGHRS and CDR2 YFSETQ. There are 19 residues in the CDR3. V lost 4 bases to trimming and J lost 0 bases, with 22 bases between them. CDR3 protein: CASSHLPLQTPANTGELFF. The DNA of the CDR3 is TGCGCCAGCAGCCACCTTCCACTACAAACACCTGCGAACACCGGGGAGCTGTTTTTT.

The chain combines TRBV27 with TRBJ1-1, with a possible D match to TRBD1 (6 bases). In germline, CDR1 is MNHEY, CDR2 SMNVEV (reference sequence). Trimming took off 10 bases at V and 0 bases at J, with 12 bases between the two ends. The CDR3 is 13 residues long. DNA for the CDR3: TGTGCCACCGGGGGCAGTATGAACACTGAAGCTTTCTTT. Its protein is CATGGSMNTEAFF.